The next 30 T cell receptor beta chains were all read from a single sample in a study of OX40 agonist ivuxolimab in advanced cancers. The method was immunoSEQ multiplex PCR; TCRdb's version includes in-frame clones alone and lacks a portion of them. The sample lists approximately 20,000 clones; approximately 90% were seen once. Sequencing was performed on CD4+ or CD8+ T cells sorted from blood, taken in a trial of the OX40 agonist ivuxolimab. Receptors originate from an adult with an advanced solid tumor such as melanoma, head and neck, liver or kidney cancer.

The CDR3 loop is CASSSLQGMFYGYTF. CDR3 DNA: TGTGCCAGCAGTTCTTTACAGGGGATGTTCTATGGCTACACCTTC. This chain uses TRBV6-1 with TRBJ1-2, with 7 bases that match TRBD1. The germline CDR1 and CDR2 sequences are MNHNS and SASEGT. The CDR3 covers 15 residues. Trimming cost V 5 bases and J 4 bases; bases outside gene matches: 10.

A single count supports this clone. V and J are TRBV19 and TRBJ2-2, with 12 nucleotides matching TRBD1. The V segment lost 8 bases and the J segment 4 bases; nucleotides outside the gene matches: 8. This CDR3 contains 16 residues. Germline V gene sequence: CDR1 LNHDA, CDR2 SQIVND (reference sequence). The CDR3 coding sequence is TGTGCCAGTGTACCCCGGGACAGGGGGCCCACCGGGGAGCTGTTTTTT. It codes for CASVPRDRGPTGELFF.

This clone is medium-sized by share. This rearrangement joins TRBV19 to TRBJ1-1; D may be TRBD1 (5 bases). Between the trimmed V and J ends, which lost 1 base and 6 bases, there was a span of 12 bases. This CDR3 has 14 amino acids. Per germline, CDR1 LNHDA and CDR2 SQIVND (reference sequence). The DNA for the CDR3 is TGTGCCAGTAGTATAGGCGGGGCGGGGGCTGAAGCTTTCTTT. Protein: CASSIGGAGAEAFF.

This sequence joins TRBV15 and TRBJ1-5; D might be TRBD1 (5 bases). CDR3 length equals 19 residues. Trimming left V 1 base short and J 5 bases short, with 24 bases between. From germline, CDR1 is LNHNV and CDR2 YYDKDF (reference sequence). DNA of the CDR3: TGTGCCACCAGCAGAGCCCCTCTAAGGGGTATGGGAGTCGATCAGCCCCAGCATTTT. This gives the protein CATSRAPLRGMGVDQPQHF. Variable domain in full (rest from reference TRBV15 and TRBJ1-5): DAMVIQNPRYQVTQFGKPVTLSCSQTLNHNVMYWYQQKSSQAPKLLFHYYDKDFNNEADTPDNFQSRRPNTSFCFLDIRSPGLGDTAMYLCATSRAPLRGMGVDQPQHFGDGTRLSIL.

The V call is TRBV4-1, the J call TRBJ2-3; 12 positions agree with TRBD2. Germline V gene lookup returns CDR1 MGHRA and CDR2 YSYEKL. J gave up 5 bases and V 5 bases, and 8 bases lay outside the gene matches. CDR3 length: 16 residues. This chain's CDR3 is CASSYRTSGVRDTQYF. For the CDR3, the DNA is TGCGCCAGCAGCTACCGGACTAGCGGGGTTAGAGATACGCAGTATTTT.

A few counts support this clone. This chain joins TRBV5-1 and TRBJ2-3; the match to TRBD1 covers 7 bases. CDR1 and CDR2 (germline): SGHRS, YFSETQ. The length of the CDR3 is 18 residues. With V trimmed by 4 bases and J by 0 bases, 14 bases remained unmatched. CDR3 protein: CASSLFPGTAISTDTQYF. In DNA, the CDR3 is TGCGCCAGCAGCCTTTTTCCCGGGACAGCGATAAGCACAGATACGCAGTATTTT.

The chain is built from TRBV5-1 and TRBJ1-1; no reliable D call. V shed 0 bases and J shed 0 bases, with 6 bases lying between them. CDR3 size: 14 residues. Germline V lookup: CDR1 SGHRS, CDR2 YFSETQ. The CDR3 nucleotides read TGCGCCAGCAGCTTGGGTTCCCTGAACACTGAAGCTTTCTTT. It translates to CASSLGSLNTEAFF.

The CDR3 protein is CASSLKGAPSSNYGYTF. The CDR3 DNA reads TGTGCCAGCAGCTTGAAGGGGGCCCCTTCCTCTAACTATGGCTACACCTTC. V is TRBV5-5 and J is TRBJ1-2; 7 positions match TRBD1. Per the germline V gene, CDR1 is SGHKS and CDR2 is YYEKEE (reference sequence). The CDR3 is 17 residues long. After removal of 1 base from V and 0 bases from J, the junction contained 9 bases not matched to a gene.

This clone occurred once. The chain combines TRBV19 with TRBJ1-2, with TRBD1 as a possible D gene (6 bases). V shed 5 bases and J shed 7 bases, with 20 bases lying between them. This CDR3 spans 15 amino acids. Germline CDR1 LNHDA, CDR2 SQIVND (reference sequence). The CDR3 here is CASSPPMGGPLGYTF. Here the CDR3 DNA reads TGTGCCAGTAGTCCCCCGATGGGGGGCCCGCTTGGCTACACCTTC.

This chain joins TRBV7-9 and TRBJ2-5; TRBD2 matches at 8 bases. CDR3 size: 15 residues. Germline V gene data show CDR1 as SEHNR and CDR2 as FQNEAQ (reference sequence). Trimming at V came to 1 base and at J to 7 bases, leaving 8 bases not matched to a gene. CDR3 sequence (DNA): TGTGCCAGCAGCTTAGTCCGGGGGGGCCCGTGGACCCAGTACTTC. It is translated as CASSLVRGGPWTQYF.

The J gene is TRBJ2-2, the V gene TRBV5-1; TRBD2 is a possible D gene (6 bases). This CDR3 has 16 residues. The V end was cut by 0 bases, the J end by 5 bases, with 14 bases between. CDR1 SGHRS and CDR2 YFSETQ come from the germline V gene. As DNA, the CDR3 is TGCGCCAGCAGCTTGGCCGGGAGCCATCCTACCGGGGAGCTGTTTTTT. It specifies CASSLAGSHPTGELFF.

This clone is labeled as medium-sized. The rearrangement uses TRBV29-1 and TRBJ1-1, with a tentative D call TRBD1 (6 bases). The germline CDR1 and CDR2 sequences are SQVTM and ANQGSEA. Deletions cut 4 bases from V and 5 bases from J, with 17 bases between. CDR3 length: 14 amino acids. CDR3 amino acids: CSVVGALPWTEAFF. CDR3 coding DNA: TGCAGCGTTGTGGGGGCCCTCCCCTGGACTGAAGCTTTCTTT.

This clone was picked up a small number of times. J is TRBJ2-6 and V is TRBV19, with a possible D match to TRBD2 (5 bases). The germline V gene has CDR1 LNHDA and CDR2 SQIVND (reference sequence). The length of the CDR3 is 16 residues. The V gene lost 5 bases and the J gene lost 1 base, with 12 bases spanning the gap. For the CDR3, the DNA is TGTGCCAGTAGTTGGGGAGATGGTTCTGGGGCCAACGTCCTGACTTTC. Translation: CASSWGDGSGANVLTF. The entire variable domain, with the rest obtained from reference TRBV19 and TRBJ2-6, is as follows: DGGITQSPKYLFRKEGQNVTLSCEQNLNHDAMYWYRQDPGQGLRLIYYSQIVNDFQKGDIAEGYSVSREKKESFPLTVTSAQKNPTAFYLCASSWGDGSGANVLTFGAGSRLTVL.

The genes are TRBV5-1 and TRBJ1-2, with D unclear. V was trimmed by 4 bases and J by 4 bases, leaving 8 bases between them. The CDR3 has 12 amino acids. Germline V gene lookup returns CDR1 SGHRS and CDR2 YFSETQ. This CDR3 is CASSGKAYGYTF. CDR3 coding DNA: TGCGCCAGCAGCGGAAAGGCCTATGGCTACACCTTC.

The V gene is TRBV19, the J gene TRBJ2-1; the match to TRBD2 covers 14 bases. Germline V gene data show CDR1 as LNHDA and CDR2 as SQIVND (reference sequence). The CDR3 has 16 amino acids. The V gene end was trimmed by 9 bases and the J gene end by 8 bases; junction bases not matched to a gene: 12. CDR3 bases: TGTGCCAGCGCTCTGACTAGCGGGAGGGCGTTCGATGAGCAGTTCTTC. Translation: CASALTSGRAFDEQFF.

The rearrangement links TRBV4-1 to TRBJ1-5; no clear D. V dropped 1 base and J dropped 4 bases, with 11 bases sitting between them. The CDR3 runs 15 residues. Germline CDR1 and CDR2: MGHRA and YSYEKL. As DNA, the CDR3 is TGCGCCAGCAGCCAAGGTAGAGGGAATAATCAGCCCCAGCATTTT. Its translation: CASSQGRGNNQPQHF.

V gene TRBV27 combines with J gene TRBJ1-5; D is ambiguous. The length of the CDR3 is 16 residues. Trimming removed 5 bases at V and 0 bases at J, with 14 bases between. Germline CDR1 is MNHEY and CDR2 is SMNVEV (reference sequence). CDR3 sequence reads: CASSPSIGDSNQPQHF. DNA for the CDR3: TGTGCCAGCAGTCCGTCAATCGGCGATAGCAATCAGCCCCAGCATTTT.

The J gene is TRBJ2-2, the V gene TRBV6-5; maybe TRBD1 (6 bases). CDR3 size: 15 residues. Per germline, CDR1 MNHEY and CDR2 SVGAGI. V was clipped by 4 bases and J by 6 bases, with 15 bases between them. The CDR3 DNA is TGTGCCAGCAGTTCGCTAACAGGGAAACCCGGGGAGCTGTTTTTT. Its translation is CASSSLTGKPGELFF.

This chain links TRBV4-1 with TRBJ2-1; D is unclear. The CDR3 covers 14 residues. Germline CDR1 MGHRA, CDR2 YSYEKL. V was clipped by 3 bases and J by 6 bases, with 12 bases between them. CDR3 DNA: TGCGCCAGCAGCCAGCGAATCGACGGCAATGAGCAGTTCTTC. This gives the protein CASSQRIDGNEQFF.

The CDR3 DNA reads as TGTGCCAGCACCTTCGGACTACACATTCAGTACTTC. Translating gives CASTFGLHIQYF. The genes are TRBV2 and TRBJ2-4; maybe TRBD2 (6 bases). V lost 7 bases and J 8 bases, leaving 12 bases between the germline ends. CDR3 length: 12 residues. Germline-derived CDR1 and CDR2 are SNHLY and FYNNEI.

This chain links TRBV2 with TRBJ2-1; the match to TRBD2 covers 8 bases. Germline values: CDR1 SNHLY, CDR2 FYNNEI. V shed 11 bases and J 2 bases; nucleotides not matched to a gene: 8. CDR3 length equals 14 residues. The CDR3 is CAGLLAEAYNEQFF. The CDR3 DNA reads TGTGCCGGATTACTAGCGGAGGCCTACAATGAGCAGTTCTTC.

The rearrangement uses TRBV19 and TRBJ2-5; no clear D gene. Trimming stripped 4 bases from V and 1 base from J, with 4 bases between. Germline V gives CDR1 LNHDA, CDR2 SQIVND (reference sequence). The CDR3 totals 12 residues. DNA of the CDR3: TGTGCCAGTAGTACCTCCCAAGAGACCCAGTACTTC. Encoded protein: CASSTSQETQYF.

The CDR3 nucleotides read TGTGCCAGCAGTTACGGTGGCGGGAACACTGAAGCTTTCTTT. Amino acid sequence: CASSYGGGNTEAFF. This chain connects TRBV27 to TRBJ1-1; the D is unclear. The CDR3 runs to 14 residues. Per germline, CDR1 MNHEY and CDR2 SMNVEV (reference sequence). V lost 4 bases, J lost 1 base, and 10 bases lay in between.

This chain uses TRBV13 with TRBJ2-7, with unresolved D. V was clipped by 5 bases and J by 0 bases, with 11 bases between them. The CDR3 covers 14 residues. Looked up from germline, CDR1 is PRHDT and CDR2 is FYEKMQ (reference sequence). CDR3 in DNA: TGTGCCAGCAGCCCCCGGACGAGCTCCTACGAGCAGTACTTC. Protein product: CASSPRTSSYEQYF.

The chain carries TRBV5-4 and TRBJ2-3, with 8 bases fitting TRBD2. This CDR3 has 17 amino acids. V lost 2 bases, J lost 4 bases, and 12 bases stayed unmatched. Germline V lookup: CDR1 SGHNT, CDR2 YYREEE (reference sequence). Here the CDR3 reads CASSFYRGGPRADTQYF. CDR3 nucleotide sequence: TGTGCCAGCAGCTTTTACCGCGGGGGGCCTCGGGCAGATACGCAGTATTTT.

The rearrangement uses TRBV5-8 and TRBJ2-1; D is ambiguous. CDR1 SGHTS and CDR2 YDEGEE come from the germline V gene. Trimming took 1 base from V and 8 from J, leaving 7 bases between them. The CDR3 loop spans 12 amino acids. The CDR3 protein is CASSLFRDEQFF. The CDR3 DNA reads TGTGCCAGCAGCTTGTTCCGAGATGAGCAGTTCTTC.

As regards this clone: Lacking the conserved final phenylalanine or tryptophan, this CDR3 likely reflects a read error. This chain links TRBV19 with TRBJ1-6; 7 nucleotides line up with TRBD1. Germline V gene sequence: CDR1 LNHDA, CDR2 SQIVND (reference sequence). V trimming: 3 bases; J trimming: 9 bases; junction bases outside the gene matches: 5. This CDR3 spans 14 amino acids. CDR3 sequence (DNA): TGTGCCAGTAGTATCGGGACAGATGTTTCACCCCTCCACCTT. Its protein is CASSIGTDVSPLHL.

V gene TRBV6-5 combines with J gene TRBJ2-5; D gene uncertain. Trimming cost V 0 bases and J 4 bases, with 12 bases left between them. In germline, CDR1 is MNHEY, CDR2 SVGAGI. The CDR3 extends over 15 amino acids. CDR3 loop: CASSYSSSIGETQYF. In DNA, the CDR3 is TGTGCCAGCAGTTACTCAAGCAGTATCGGAGAGACCCAGTACTTC.

The chain couples TRBV2 to TRBJ2-4; D not resolved. V lost 10 bases and J lost 0, with 13 bases in between. Germline CDR1 reads SNHLY; CDR2 reads FYNNEI. CDR3 length: 14 residues. This CDR3 is CATHGPEAKNIQYF. CDR3 DNA: TGTGCCACCCATGGCCCCGAAGCCAAAAACATTCAGTACTTC.

CDR3 nucleotides: TGTGCCAGCAGTCCTTGGACAGGGGGTTCCTATGGCTACACCTTC. Its protein is CASSPWTGGSYGYTF. The chain is built from TRBV6-5 and TRBJ1-2, with 10 nucleotides matching TRBD1. The V and J ends lost 5 bases and 4 bases, in that order; junction bases with no gene match: 7. CDR1 MNHEY and CDR2 SVGAGI come from the germline V gene. The CDR3 contains 15 residues.